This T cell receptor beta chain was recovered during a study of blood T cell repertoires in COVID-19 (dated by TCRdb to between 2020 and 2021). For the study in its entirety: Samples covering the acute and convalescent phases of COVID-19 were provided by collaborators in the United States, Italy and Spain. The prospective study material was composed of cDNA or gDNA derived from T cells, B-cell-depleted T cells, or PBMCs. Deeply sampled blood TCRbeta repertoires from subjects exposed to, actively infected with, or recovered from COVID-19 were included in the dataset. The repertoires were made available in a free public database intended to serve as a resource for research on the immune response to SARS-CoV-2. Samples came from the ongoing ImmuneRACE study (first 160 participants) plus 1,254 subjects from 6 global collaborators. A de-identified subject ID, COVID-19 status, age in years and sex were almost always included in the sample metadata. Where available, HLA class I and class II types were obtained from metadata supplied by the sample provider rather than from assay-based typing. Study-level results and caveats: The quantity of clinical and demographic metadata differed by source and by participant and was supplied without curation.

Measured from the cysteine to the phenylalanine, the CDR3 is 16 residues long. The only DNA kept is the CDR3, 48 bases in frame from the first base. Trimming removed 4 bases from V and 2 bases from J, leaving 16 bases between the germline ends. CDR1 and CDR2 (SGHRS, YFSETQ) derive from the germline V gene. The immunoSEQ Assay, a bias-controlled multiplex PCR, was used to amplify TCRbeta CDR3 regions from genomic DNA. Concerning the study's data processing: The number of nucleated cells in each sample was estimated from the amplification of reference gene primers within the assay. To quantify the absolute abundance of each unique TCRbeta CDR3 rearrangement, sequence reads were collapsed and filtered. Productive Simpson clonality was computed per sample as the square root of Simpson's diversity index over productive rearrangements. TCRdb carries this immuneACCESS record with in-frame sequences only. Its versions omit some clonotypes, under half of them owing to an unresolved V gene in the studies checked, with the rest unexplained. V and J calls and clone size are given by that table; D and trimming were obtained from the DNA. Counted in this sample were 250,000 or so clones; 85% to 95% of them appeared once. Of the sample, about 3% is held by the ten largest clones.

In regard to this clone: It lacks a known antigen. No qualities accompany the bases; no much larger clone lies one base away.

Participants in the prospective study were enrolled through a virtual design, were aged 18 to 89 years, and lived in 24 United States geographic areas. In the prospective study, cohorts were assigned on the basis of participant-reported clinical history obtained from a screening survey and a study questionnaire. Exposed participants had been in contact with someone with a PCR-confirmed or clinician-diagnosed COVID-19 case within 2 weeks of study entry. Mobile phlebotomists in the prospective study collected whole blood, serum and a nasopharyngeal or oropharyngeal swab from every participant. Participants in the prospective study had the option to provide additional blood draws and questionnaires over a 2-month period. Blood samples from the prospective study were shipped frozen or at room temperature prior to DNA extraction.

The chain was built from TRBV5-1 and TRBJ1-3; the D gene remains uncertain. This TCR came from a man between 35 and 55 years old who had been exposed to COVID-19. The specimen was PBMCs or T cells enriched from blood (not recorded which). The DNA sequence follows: TGCGCCAGCAGCCCCACCGGGATCGTAACTGGAAACACCATATATTTT. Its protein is CASSPTGIVTGNTIYF.